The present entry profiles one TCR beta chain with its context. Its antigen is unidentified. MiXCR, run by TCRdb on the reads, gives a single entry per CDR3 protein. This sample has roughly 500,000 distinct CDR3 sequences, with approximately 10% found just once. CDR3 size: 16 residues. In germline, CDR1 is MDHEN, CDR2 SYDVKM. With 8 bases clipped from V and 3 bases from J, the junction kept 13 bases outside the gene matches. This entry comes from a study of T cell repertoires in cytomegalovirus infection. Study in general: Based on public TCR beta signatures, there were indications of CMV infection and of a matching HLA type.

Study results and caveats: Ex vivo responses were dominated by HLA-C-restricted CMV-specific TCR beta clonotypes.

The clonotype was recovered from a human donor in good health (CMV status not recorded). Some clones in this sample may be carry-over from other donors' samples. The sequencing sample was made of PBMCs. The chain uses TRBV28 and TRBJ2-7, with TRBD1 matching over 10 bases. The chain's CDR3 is CASRLSRTGGIYEQYF. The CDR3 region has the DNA TGTGCCAGCCGTCTTTCTAGGACAGGGGGAATCTACGAGCAGTACTTC.